A single sample is the source of the 2 T cell receptor beta chains below, sequenced in a study of T-cell reconstitution after alpha-beta-depleted transplantation in children. Unique molecular identifiers were used in preparing the TCRbeta library. TCRdb redid the calling of the PCR reads with MiXCR, one entry per CDR3 protein. Here the sample spans hundreds of thousands of distinct CDR3 sequences, under 30% being singletons. Material: PBMCs, mostly from graft donor cells, obtained 360 days after TCRalphabeta/CD19-depleted stem cell transplant. Source of these receptors: a female patient aged 2-10 years who had a stem cell transplant for congenital amegakaryocytic thrombocytopenia, so the T cells may come from the graft donor.

This clonotype was seen ten or more times. The junction departs from the called germline gene at one end, perhaps through a read error. The V gene is TRBV12-3 or TRBV12-4, the J gene TRBJ2-1; 7 positions match TRBD1. CDR3 length: 13 residues. CDR3 nucleotide sequence: TGTGCCAGCAGTTTTTACACCTCCCGGGACAGCGTCTTC. This sequence encodes CASSFYTSRDSVF.

This chain joins TRBV2 and TRBJ1-2; 7 bases fit TRBD1. Germline assignment: CDR1 SNHLY and CDR2 FYNNEI. After removal of 6 bases from V and 2 bases from J, the junction contained 3 bases not matched to a gene. This CDR3 comprises 13 residues. The CDR3 DNA sequence: TGTGCCAGCAGCGGGGACAGCAACTATGGCTACACCTTC. Amino acids: CASSGDSNYGYTF.